The entry below gives a single T cell receptor beta chain sequence along with its context. Antigen unknown. Clones were read by immunoSEQ multiplex PCR, and TCRdb kept only the in-frame ones, dropping some. The sample has about 74,000 clones, roughly 84% seen once; the top ten hold about 2.1%. This CDR3 is built from 12 residues. V dropped 4 bases and J dropped 4 bases, with 8 bases sitting between them. Per germline, CDR1 SGHNT and CDR2 YYREEE (reference sequence). The data stem from a study of OX40 agonist ivuxolimab in advanced cancers. In the study overall: Patients received ivuxolimab, an agonistic anti-OX40 (CD134) antibody. About 44% of patients had received prior checkpoint inhibitor therapy. Findings of the study overall: With doses of 0.1 to 3.0 mg/kg, CD4+ and CD8+ blood T cells had undergone clonal expansion by week 6. CD8+ T cells (on average) carried more expanded clones than CD4+ T cells.

This sample comprised CD4+ or CD8+ T cells sorted from blood, obtained in a trial of the OX40 agonist ivuxolimab. The source of this sequence is an adult with an advanced solid tumor such as melanoma, head and neck, liver or kidney cancer. The chain recombines TRBV5-4 with TRBJ1-2; D is unclear. The CDR3 sequence: CASSTDTYGYTF. The CDR3 DNA reads TGTGCCAGCAGCACAGACACCTATGGCTACACCTTC.